Presented here are 3 T cell receptor beta chains from one specimen sequenced in a study of response to subunit inactivated influenza vaccine. One entry per CDR3 protein, called by TCRdb with MiXCR from the RT-PCR reads. The sample yields around 170,000 distinct CDR3 sequences, 9.5% to 12% seen once. This specimen was CD8+ T cells sorted from PBMCs, taken less than 30 months after vaccination. The receptors stem from a man aged 45-69 years who received an inactivated influenza vaccine.

The rearrangement joins TRBV20-1 to TRBJ2-5; 7 bases fit TRBD2. The CDR3 has 13 residues. The germline V gene encodes CDR1 DFQATT and CDR2 SNEGSKA (reference sequence). J lost 4 bases, V lost 4 bases, and 6 bases had no gene match. CDR3 sequence reads: CSANDGLGETQYF. DNA of the CDR3: TGCAGTGCTAACGATGGACTAGGAGAGACCCAGTACTTC.

The table lists this clonotype with many counts. The rearrangement joins TRBV7-6 to TRBJ2-2; no firm D call. Germline CDR1 is SGHVS and CDR2 is FNYEAQ. The CDR3 sequence is 13 residues long. Trimming removed 2 bases from V and 6 bases from J, with 7 bases in between. The CDR3 reads CASSLTESGELFF. Here the CDR3 DNA reads TGTGCCAGCAGCTTAACGGAATCCGGGGAGCTGTTTTTT.

The gene calls are TRBV11-2 and TRBJ1-5, with D perhaps matching TRBD1 (6 bases). Trimming shortened V by 5 bases and J by 0 bases, and 20 bases separated the two germline ends. The germline CDR1 and CDR2 sequences are SGHAT and FQNNGV. CDR3 length: 18 amino acids. CDR3 nucleotides: TGTGCCAGCAGCAAGCAGCCGGACAGTTTTTATAGCAATCAGCCCCAGCATTTT. Translated, it gives CASSKQPDSFYSNQPQHF.